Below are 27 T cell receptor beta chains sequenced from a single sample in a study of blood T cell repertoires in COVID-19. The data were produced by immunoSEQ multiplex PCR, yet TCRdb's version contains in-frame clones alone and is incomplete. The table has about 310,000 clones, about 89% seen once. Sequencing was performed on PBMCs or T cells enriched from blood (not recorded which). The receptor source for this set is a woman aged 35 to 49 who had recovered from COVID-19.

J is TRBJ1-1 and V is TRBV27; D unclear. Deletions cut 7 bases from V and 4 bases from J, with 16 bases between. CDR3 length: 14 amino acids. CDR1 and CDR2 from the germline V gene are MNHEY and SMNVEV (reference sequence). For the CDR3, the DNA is TGTGCCAGCACCCCCATCGGGGATTCCACTGAAGCTTTCTTT. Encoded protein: CASTPIGDSTEAFF.

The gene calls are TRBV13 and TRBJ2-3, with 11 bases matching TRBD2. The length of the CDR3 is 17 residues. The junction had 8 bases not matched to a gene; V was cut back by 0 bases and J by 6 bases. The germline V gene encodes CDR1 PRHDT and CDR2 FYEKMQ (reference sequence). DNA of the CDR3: TGTGCCAGCAGCTTAGGGGGGACTAGCGGTGCTCGGGATACGCAGTATTTT. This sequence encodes CASSLGGTSGARDTQYF. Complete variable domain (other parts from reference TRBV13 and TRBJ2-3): AAGVIQSPRHLIKEKRETATLKCYPIPRHDTVYWYQQGPGQDPQFLISFYEKMQSDKGSIPDRFSAQQFSDYHSELNMSSLELGDSALYFCASSLGGTSGARDTQYFGPGTRLTVL.

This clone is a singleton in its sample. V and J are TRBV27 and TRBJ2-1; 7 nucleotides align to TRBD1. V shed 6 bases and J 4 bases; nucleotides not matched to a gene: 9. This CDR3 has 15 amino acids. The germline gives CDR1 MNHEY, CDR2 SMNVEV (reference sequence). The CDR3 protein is CASRTGEFWYNEQFF. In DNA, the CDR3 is TGTGCCAGCAGAACAGGGGAATTTTGGTACAATGAGCAGTTCTTC.

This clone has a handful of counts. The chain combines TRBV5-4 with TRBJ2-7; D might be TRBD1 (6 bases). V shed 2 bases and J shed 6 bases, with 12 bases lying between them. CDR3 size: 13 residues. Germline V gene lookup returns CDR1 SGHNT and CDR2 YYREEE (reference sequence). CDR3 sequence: CASSLGTTREQYF. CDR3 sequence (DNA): TGTGCCAGCAGCTTAGGGACAACCCGCGAGCAGTACTTC.

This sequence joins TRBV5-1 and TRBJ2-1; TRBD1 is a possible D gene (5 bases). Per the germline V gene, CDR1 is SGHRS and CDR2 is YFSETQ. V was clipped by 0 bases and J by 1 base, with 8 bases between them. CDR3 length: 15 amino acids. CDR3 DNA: TGCGCCAGCAGCTTGGGACAGACTTCCTACAATGAGCAGTTCTTC. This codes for CASSLGQTSYNEQFF. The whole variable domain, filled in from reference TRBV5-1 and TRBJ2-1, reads KAGVTQTPRYLIKTRGQQVTLSCSPISGHRSVSWYQQTPGQGLQFLFEYFSETQRNKGNFPGRFSGRQFSNSRSEMNVSTLELGDSALYLCASSLGQTSYNEQFFGPGTRLTVL.

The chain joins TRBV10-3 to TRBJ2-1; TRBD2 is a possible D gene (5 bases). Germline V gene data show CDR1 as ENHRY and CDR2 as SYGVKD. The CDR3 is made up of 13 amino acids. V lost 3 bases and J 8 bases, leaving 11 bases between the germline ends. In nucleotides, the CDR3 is TGTGCCATCAGTGACTTGGAGGAGGATGAGCAGTTCTTC. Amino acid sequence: CAISDLEEDEQFF.

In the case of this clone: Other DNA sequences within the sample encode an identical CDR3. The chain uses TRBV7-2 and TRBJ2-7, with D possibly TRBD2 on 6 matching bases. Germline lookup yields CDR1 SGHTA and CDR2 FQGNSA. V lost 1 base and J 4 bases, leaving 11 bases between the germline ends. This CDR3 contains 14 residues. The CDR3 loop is CASSLGRGSYEQYF. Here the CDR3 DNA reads TGTGCCAGCAGCTTAGGTCGGGGGAGTTACGAGCAGTACTTC.

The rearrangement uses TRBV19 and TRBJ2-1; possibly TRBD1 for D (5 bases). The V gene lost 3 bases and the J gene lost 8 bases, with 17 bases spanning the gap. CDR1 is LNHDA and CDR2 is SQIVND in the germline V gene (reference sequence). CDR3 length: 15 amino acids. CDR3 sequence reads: CASSMAGRAKDEQFF. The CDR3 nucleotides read TGTGCCAGTAGTATGGCTGGCAGGGCGAAAGATGAGCAGTTCTTC.

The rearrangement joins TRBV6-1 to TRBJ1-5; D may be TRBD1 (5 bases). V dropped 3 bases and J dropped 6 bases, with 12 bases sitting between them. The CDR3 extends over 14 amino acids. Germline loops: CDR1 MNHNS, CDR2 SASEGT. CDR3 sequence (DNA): TGTGCCAGCAGTGATCGGGGACTCACTCAGCCCCAGCATTTT. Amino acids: CASSDRGLTQPQHF.

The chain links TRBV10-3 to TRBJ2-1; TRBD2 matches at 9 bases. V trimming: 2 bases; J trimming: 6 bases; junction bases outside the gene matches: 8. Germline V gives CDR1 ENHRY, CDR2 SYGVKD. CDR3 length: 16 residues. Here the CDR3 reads CAISEPVAGGLNEQFF. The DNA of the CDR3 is TGTGCCATCAGTGAGCCCGTGGCGGGGGGGCTCAATGAGCAGTTCTTC.

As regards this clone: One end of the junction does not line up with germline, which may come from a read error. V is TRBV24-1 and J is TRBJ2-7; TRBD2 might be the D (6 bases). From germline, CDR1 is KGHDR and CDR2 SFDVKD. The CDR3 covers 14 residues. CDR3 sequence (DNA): TGTGCCACCAGCGCACGGGGGAGCTCCCACGAGCAGTACTTC. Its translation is CATSARGSSHEQYF.

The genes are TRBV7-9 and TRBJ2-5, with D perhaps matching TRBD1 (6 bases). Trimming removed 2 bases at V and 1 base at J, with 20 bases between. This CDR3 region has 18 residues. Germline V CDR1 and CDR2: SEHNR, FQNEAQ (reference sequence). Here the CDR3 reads CASSLPRDSDSTQETQYF. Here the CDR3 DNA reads TGTGCCAGCAGCTTACCACGGGATTCGGACAGCACCCAAGAGACCCAGTACTTC.

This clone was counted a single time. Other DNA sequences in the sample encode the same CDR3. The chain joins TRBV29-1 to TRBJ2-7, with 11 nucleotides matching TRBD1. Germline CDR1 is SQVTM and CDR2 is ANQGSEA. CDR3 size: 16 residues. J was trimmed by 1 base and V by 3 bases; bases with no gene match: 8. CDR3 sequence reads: CSVEGTGGSGSYEQYF. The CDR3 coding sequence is TGCAGCGTTGAGGGGACAGGGGGAAGTGGTTCCTACGAGCAGTACTTC.

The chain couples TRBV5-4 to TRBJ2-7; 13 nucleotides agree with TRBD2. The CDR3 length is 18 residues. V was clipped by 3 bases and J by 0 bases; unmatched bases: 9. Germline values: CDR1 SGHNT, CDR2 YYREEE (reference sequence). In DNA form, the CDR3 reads TGTGCCAGCAGCTCAGGACTAGCGGGAGTCGTTTCCTCCTACGAGCAGTACTTC. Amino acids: CASSSGLAGVVSSYEQYF.

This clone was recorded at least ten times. The CDR3 is CASSTQGIQETQYF. Written as DNA, the CDR3 is TGTGCCAGCAGCACACAGGGTATCCAAGAGACCCAGTACTTC. This chain uses TRBV9 with TRBJ2-5; possible D gene TRBD1, 6 bases. Trimming removed 4 bases at V and 1 base at J, with 11 bases between. Germline-derived CDR1 and CDR2 are SGDLS and YYNGEE. The CDR3 loop spans 14 amino acids.

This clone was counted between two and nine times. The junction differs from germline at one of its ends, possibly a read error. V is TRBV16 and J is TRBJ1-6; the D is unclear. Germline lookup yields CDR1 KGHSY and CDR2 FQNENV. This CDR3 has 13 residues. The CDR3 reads CASSPPYNSPLHF. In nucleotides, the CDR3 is TGTGCCAGCAGTCCTCCCTACAATTCACCCCTCCACTTT.

DNA of the CDR3: TGTGCCAGCAGCTTGGTAAACTCTGGAAACACCATATATTTT. This sequence encodes CASSLVNSGNTIYF. The chain uses TRBV5-6 and TRBJ1-3; D is unresolved. V gave up 0 bases and J gave up 0 bases, with 4 bases separating them. The CDR3 contains 14 residues. CDR1 is SGHDT and CDR2 is YYEEEE in the germline V gene.

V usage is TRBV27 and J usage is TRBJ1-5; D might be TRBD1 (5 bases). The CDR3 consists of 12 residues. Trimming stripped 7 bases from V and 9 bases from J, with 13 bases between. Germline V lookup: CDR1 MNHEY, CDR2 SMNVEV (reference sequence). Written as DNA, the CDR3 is TGTGCCAGCAATATATTGGGGGGGCCCCAGCATTTT. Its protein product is CASNILGGPQHF.

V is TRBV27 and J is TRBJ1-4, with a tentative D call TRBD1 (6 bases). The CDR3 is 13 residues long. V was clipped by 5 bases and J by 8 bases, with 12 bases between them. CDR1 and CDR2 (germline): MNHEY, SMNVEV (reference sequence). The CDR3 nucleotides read TGTGCCAGCAGTCTCTTAGACAGGGAAAAACTGTTTTTT. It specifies CASSLLDREKLFF. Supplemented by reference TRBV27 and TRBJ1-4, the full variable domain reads EAQVTQNPRYLITVTGKKLTVTCSQNMNHEYMSWYRQDPGLGLRQIYYSMNVEVTDKGDVPEGYKVSRKEKRNFPLILESPSPNQTSLYFCASSLLDREKLFFGSGTQLSVL.

The CDR3 loop is CASSRGQGTGKPQHF. Here the CDR3 DNA reads TGTGCCAGCAGTCGGGGACAGGGGACAGGGAAGCCCCAGCATTTT. The V call is TRBV28, the J call TRBJ1-5; 10 positions agree with TRBD1. Germline values: CDR1 MDHEN, CDR2 SYDVKM. The trim removed 5 bases at V and 8 bases at J, leaving 9 bases unmatched. The CDR3 contains 15 residues.

The CDR3 nucleotides read TGCAGTGCTAGTTATATTATGAGGACTGAAGCTTTCTTT. This encodes CSASYIMRTEAFF. The V gene is TRBV20-1, the J gene TRBJ1-1; no firm D call. Looked up from germline, CDR1 is DFQATT and CDR2 is SNEGSKA (reference sequence). The CDR3 runs 13 residues. V was pared by 3 bases and J by 5 bases, with 13 bases between.

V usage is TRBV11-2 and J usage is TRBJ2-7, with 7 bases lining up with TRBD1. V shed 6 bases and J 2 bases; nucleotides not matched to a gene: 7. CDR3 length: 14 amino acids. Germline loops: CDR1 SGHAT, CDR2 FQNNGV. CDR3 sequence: CASSQQTGPYEQYF. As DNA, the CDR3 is TGTGCCAGCAGTCAACAGACAGGGCCCTACGAGCAGTACTTC.

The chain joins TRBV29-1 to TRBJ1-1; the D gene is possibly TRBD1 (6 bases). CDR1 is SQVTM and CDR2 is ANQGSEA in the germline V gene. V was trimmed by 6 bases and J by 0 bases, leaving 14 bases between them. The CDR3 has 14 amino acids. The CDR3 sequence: CSVTRTVMNTEAFF. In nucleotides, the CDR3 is TGCAGCGTGACCCGGACAGTTATGAACACTGAAGCTTTCTTT.

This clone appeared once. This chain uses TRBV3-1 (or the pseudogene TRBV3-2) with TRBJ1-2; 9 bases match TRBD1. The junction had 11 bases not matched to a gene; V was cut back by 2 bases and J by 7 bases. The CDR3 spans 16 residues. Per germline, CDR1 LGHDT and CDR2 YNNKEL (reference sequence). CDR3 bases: TGTGCCAGCAGCCAAACTGGGACAGGGAGGGGAGGTGGCTACACCTTC. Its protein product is CASSQTGTGRGGGYTF.

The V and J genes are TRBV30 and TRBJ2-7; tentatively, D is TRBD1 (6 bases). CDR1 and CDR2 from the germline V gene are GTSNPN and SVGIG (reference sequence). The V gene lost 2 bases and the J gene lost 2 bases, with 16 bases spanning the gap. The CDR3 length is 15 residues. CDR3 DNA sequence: TGTGCCTGGAGTTCCCCAGGGGTGCCACCCTACGAGCAGTACTTC. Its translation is CAWSSPGVPPYEQYF.

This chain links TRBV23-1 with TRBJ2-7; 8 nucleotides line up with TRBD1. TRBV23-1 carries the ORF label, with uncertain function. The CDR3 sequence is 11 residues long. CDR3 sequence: CVGTGSYEQYF. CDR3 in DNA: TGCGTCGGGACAGGCTCCTACGAGCAGTACTTC.

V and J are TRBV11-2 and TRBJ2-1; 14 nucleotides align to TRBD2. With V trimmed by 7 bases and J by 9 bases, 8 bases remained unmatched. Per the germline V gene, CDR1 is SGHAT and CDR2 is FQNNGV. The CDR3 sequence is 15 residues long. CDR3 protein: CASTMGLAGAVEQFF. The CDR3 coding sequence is TGTGCCAGCACCATGGGACTAGCGGGAGCTGTTGAGCAGTTCTTC.